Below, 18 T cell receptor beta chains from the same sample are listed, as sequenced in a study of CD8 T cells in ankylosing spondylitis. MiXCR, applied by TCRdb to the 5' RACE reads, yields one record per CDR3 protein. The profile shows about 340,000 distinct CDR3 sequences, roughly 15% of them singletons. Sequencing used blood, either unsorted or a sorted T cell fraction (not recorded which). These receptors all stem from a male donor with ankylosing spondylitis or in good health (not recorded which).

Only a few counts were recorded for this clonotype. The CDR3 loop reads CASSLASHGDTQYF. The CDR3 DNA reads as TGTGCCAGCAGCTTAGCGTCCCACGGGGATACGCAGTATTTT. The chain links TRBV11-2 to TRBJ2-3; D call uncertain. This CDR3 region has 14 residues. Germline V gene data show CDR1 as SGHAT and CDR2 as FQNNGV. The V gene lost 1 base and the J gene lost 6 bases, with 11 bases spanning the gap.

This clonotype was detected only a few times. CDR3 DNA sequence: TGTGCCAGCAGTGAAGGACTGCCCTCCTACGAGCAGTACTTC. It specifies CASSEGLPSYEQYF. The rearrangement joins TRBV2 to TRBJ2-7; D is uncertain. The CDR3 has 14 residues. V was shortened by 1 base and J by 0 bases, with 7 bases between the two germline ends. Germline values: CDR1 SNHLY, CDR2 FYNNEI.

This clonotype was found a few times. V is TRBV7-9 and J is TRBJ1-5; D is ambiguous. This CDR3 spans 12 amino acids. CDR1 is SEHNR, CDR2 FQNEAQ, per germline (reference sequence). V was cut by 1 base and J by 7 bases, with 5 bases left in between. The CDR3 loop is CASSLGTQPQHF. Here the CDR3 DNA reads TGTGCCAGCAGCTTAGGCACCCAGCCCCAGCATTTT.

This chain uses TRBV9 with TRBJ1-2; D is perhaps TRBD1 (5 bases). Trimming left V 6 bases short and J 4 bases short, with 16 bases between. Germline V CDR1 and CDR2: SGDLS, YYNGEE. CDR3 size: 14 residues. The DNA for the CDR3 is TGTGCCAGCAACGCCGGACAAACTCGCTATGGCTACACCTTC. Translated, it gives CASNAGQTRYGYTF.

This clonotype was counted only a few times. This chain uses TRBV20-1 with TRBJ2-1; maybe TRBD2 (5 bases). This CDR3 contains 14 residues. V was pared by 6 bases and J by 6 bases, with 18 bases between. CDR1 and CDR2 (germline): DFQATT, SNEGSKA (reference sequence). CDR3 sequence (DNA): TGCAGTGCCCCGACTACCAGAGGCGCCAATGAGCAGTTCTTC. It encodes CSAPTTRGANEQFF.

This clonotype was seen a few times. The CDR3 DNA reads TGCGCCAGCATCCCGACAGGGGTCAATCAGCCCCAGCATTTT. Translated: CASIPTGVNQPQHF. This chain links TRBV5-1 with TRBJ1-5; 8 bases fit TRBD1. This CDR3 has 14 amino acids. The germline CDR1 and CDR2 sequences are SGHRS and YFSETQ. J lost 3 bases, V lost 6 bases, and 5 bases had no gene match.

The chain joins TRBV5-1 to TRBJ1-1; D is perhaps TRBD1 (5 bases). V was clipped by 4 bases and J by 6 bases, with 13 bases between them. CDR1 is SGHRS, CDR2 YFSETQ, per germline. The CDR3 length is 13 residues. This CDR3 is CASSAWGVAEAFF. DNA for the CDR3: TGCGCCAGCAGCGCCTGGGGGGTCGCTGAAGCTTTCTTT. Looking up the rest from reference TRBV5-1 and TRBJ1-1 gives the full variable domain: KAGVTQTPRYLIKTRGQQVTLSCSPISGHRSVSWYQQTPGQGLQFLFEYFSETQRNKGNFPGRFSGRQFSNSRSEMNVSTLELGDSALYLCASSAWGVAEAFFGQGTRLTVV.

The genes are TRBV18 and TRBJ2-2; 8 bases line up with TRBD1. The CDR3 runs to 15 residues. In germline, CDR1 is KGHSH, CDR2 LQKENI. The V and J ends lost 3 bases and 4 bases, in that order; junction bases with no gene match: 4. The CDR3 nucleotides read TGTGCCAGCTCACCGTCACAGGGGGGCACCGGGGAGCTGTTTTTT. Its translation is CASSPSQGGTGELFF.

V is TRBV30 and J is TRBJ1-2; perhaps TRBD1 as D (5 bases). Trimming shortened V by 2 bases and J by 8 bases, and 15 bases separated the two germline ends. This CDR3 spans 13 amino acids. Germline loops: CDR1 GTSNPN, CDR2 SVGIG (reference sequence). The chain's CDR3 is CAWSIDSLGGYTF. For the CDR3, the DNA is TGTGCCTGGAGTATAGACAGTCTCGGAGGCTACACCTTC.

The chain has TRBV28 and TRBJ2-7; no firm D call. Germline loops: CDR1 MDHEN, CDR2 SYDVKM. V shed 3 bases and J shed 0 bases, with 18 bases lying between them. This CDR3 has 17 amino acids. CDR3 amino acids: CASSFSLDDLDSYEQYF. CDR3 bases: TGTGCCAGCAGTTTCTCCTTGGACGATTTAGACTCCTACGAGCAGTACTTC. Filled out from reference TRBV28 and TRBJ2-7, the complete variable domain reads DVKVTQSSRYLVKRTGEKVFLECVQDMDHENMFWYRQDPGLGLRLIYFSYDVKMKEKGDIPEGYSVSREKKERFSLILESASTNQTSMYLCASSFSLDDLDSYEQYFGPGTRLTVT.

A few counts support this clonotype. In nucleotides, the CDR3 is TGTGCCAGCAGCAGGCCCCTAGGAGTAGCCTCTGGGGCCAACGTCCTGACTTTC. Its translation: CASSRPLGVASGANVLTF. This chain uses TRBV11-1 with TRBJ2-6; no firm D call. The ends were cut back, 5 bases at V and 0 bases at J, with 17 bases in the middle. Germline CDR1 SGHAT, CDR2 FQDESV (reference sequence). This CDR3 has 18 amino acids.

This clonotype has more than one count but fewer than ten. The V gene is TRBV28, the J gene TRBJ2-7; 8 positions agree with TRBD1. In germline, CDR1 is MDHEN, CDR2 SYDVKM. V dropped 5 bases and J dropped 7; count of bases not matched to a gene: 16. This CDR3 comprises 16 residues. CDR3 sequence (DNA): TGTGCCAGCAGTGACCGCAGGGCAGGGGGCGCGGATGAGCAGTACTTC. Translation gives CASSDRRAGGADEQYF.

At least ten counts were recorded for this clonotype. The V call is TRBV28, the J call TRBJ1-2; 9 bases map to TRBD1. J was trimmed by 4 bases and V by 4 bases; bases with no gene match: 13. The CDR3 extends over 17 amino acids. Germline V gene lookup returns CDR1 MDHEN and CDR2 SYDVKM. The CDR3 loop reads CASSSQGNRGQGYGYTF. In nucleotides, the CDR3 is TGTGCCAGCAGTTCCCAGGGAAACAGGGGGCAGGGCTATGGCTACACCTTC.

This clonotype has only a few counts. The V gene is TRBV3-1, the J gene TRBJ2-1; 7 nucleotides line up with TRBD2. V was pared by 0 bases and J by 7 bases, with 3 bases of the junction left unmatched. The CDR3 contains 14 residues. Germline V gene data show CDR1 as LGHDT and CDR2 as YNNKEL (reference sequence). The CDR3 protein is CASSQDSGGNEQFF. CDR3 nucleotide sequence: TGTGCCAGCAGCCAAGATTCGGGGGGAAATGAGCAGTTCTTC.

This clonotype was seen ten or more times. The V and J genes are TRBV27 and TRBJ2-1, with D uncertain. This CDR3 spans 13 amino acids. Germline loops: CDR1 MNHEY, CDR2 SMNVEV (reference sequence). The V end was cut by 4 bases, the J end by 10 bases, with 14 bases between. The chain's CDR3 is CASSSDLSPEQFF. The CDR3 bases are TGTGCCAGCAGTTCCGACCTATCCCCGGAGCAGTTCTTC.

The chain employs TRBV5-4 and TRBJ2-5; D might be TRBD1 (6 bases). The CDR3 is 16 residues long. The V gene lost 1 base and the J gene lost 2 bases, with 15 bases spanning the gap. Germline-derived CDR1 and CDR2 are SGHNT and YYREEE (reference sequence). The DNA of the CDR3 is TGTGCCAGCAGCTTGTTGTCAGGGGTACCTCAAGAGACCCAGTACTTC. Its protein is CASSLLSGVPQETQYF.

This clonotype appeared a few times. The CDR3 DNA reads as TGCGCCAGCAGCTTGGTTATGGGTGAGCAGTTCTTC. Amino acids: CASSLVMGEQFF. The genes are TRBV5-1 and TRBJ2-1; no definite D call. The V gene lost 0 bases and the J gene lost 9 bases, with 7 bases spanning the gap. The germline V gene encodes CDR1 SGHRS and CDR2 YFSETQ. The CDR3 has 12 amino acids.

The CDR3 here is CASSLLGQLAKNIQYF. Here the CDR3 DNA reads TGTGCCAGCAGCTTACTGGGACAGTTAGCCAAAAACATTCAGTACTTC. V and J are TRBV7-8 and TRBJ2-4, with TRBD1 matching over 7 bases. Trimming at V came to 2 bases and at J to 0 bases, leaving 4 bases not matched to a gene. The germline V gene has CDR1 SGHVS and CDR2 FQNEAQ. There are 16 residues in the CDR3.